One sample yielded the 2 T cell receptor beta chains listed below, sequenced in a study of patients and donors after allogeneic stem cell transplantation. TCRdb recomputed calls from the RT-PCR reads with MiXCR, one row per CDR3 protein. The sample has around 240,000 distinct CDR3 sequences, 12% to 15% seen once; the top ten hold around a tenth. The sequencing sample was made of blood, either unsorted or a sorted T cell fraction (not recorded which). Receptors were obtained from a human donor who was either an allogeneic HSCT recipient or a stem cell or donor lymphocyte infusion donor (not recorded which). It is not recorded whose cells these are; they may come from a transplant donor.

The chain links TRBV27 to TRBJ2-3, with D perhaps TRBD2 (5 bases). V lost 4 bases to trimming and J lost 2 bases, with 13 bases between them. This CDR3 has 15 amino acids. In germline, CDR1 is MNHEY, CDR2 SMNVEV (reference sequence). Here the CDR3 reads CASSWRAEYTDTQYF. Written as DNA, the CDR3 is TGTGCCAGCAGTTGGCGGGCAGAATACACAGATACGCAGTATTTT.

This clonotype showed up just a few times. The rearrangement links TRBV11-2 to TRBJ2-1; D perhaps matches TRBD2 (5 bases). CDR1 and CDR2 (germline): SGHAT, FQNNGV. The V gene lost 1 base and the J gene lost 3 bases, with 10 bases spanning the gap. This CDR3 region has 15 residues. CDR3 sequence (DNA): TGTGCCAGCAGCTTAGCGGGGAACCTCTACAATGAGCAGTTCTTC. It is translated as CASSLAGNLYNEQFF.